These 23 T cell receptor beta chains share one sample of origin, sequenced in a study of CD8 T cells in ankylosing spondylitis. TCRdb analysed the 5' RACE reads with MiXCR anew, one entry per CDR3 protein. The data show around 300,000 distinct CDR3 sequences, roughly 15% seen once. Source material: blood, either unsorted or a sorted T cell fraction (not recorded which). The source of these receptors is a male donor with ankylosing spondylitis or in good health (not recorded which).

The J gene is TRBJ1-2, the V gene TRBV29-1; no clear D. The CDR3 contains 14 residues. Trimming left V 2 bases short and J 4 bases short, with 14 bases between. Germline V gene sequence: CDR1 SQVTM, CDR2 ANQGSEA. CDR3 sequence: CSVEPLEESYGYTF. The CDR3 bases are TGCAGCGTTGAACCCTTGGAGGAGTCCTATGGCTACACCTTC.

This chain links TRBV5-1 with TRBJ2-5; 7 nucleotides align to TRBD2. The CDR3 sequence is 13 residues long. Germline V lookup: CDR1 SGHRS, CDR2 YFSETQ. Trimming cost V 3 bases and J 5 bases; bases outside gene matches: 4. The CDR3 DNA reads TGCGCCAGCAGCTGGAAGGGAGGGGAGACCCAGTACTTC. It is translated as CASSWKGGETQYF.

The chain combines TRBV20-1 with TRBJ2-3, with 7 bases aligning to TRBD2. CDR3 size: 15 residues. V dropped 5 bases and J dropped 5; count of bases not matched to a gene: 13. The V gene's germline CDR1 is DFQATT and CDR2 SNEGSKA (reference sequence). CDR3 protein: CSALWWEGVGDTQYF. CDR3 nucleotides: TGCAGTGCTCTGTGGTGGGAGGGCGTGGGAGATACGCAGTATTTT.

This chain uses TRBV2 with TRBJ2-5, with 8 nucleotides matching TRBD1. This CDR3 is built from 15 residues. V trimming: 8 bases; J trimming: 5 bases; junction bases outside the gene matches: 13. Germline V lookup: CDR1 SNHLY, CDR2 FYNNEI. CDR3 protein: CASLEDRAAGETQYF. CDR3 DNA: TGTGCCAGCCTCGAGGACAGGGCGGCGGGGGAGACCCAGTACTTC. The variable domain in full, with the rest retrieved from reference TRBV2 and TRBJ2-5, is EPEVTQTPSHQVTQMGQEVILRCVPISNHLYFYWYRQILGQKVEFLVSFYNNEISEKSEIFDDQFSVERPDGSNFTLKIRSTKLEDSAMYFCASLEDRAAGETQYFGPGTRLLVL.

The V gene is TRBV11-2, the J gene TRBJ2-1; D unclear. Trimming pared 0 bases from V and 8 bases from J, leaving 11 bases between. This CDR3 has 14 residues. The germline V gene encodes CDR1 SGHAT and CDR2 FQNNGV. The CDR3 bases are TGTGCCAGCAGCTTAGATGCCGGGCCATATGAGCAGTTCTTC. It is translated as CASSLDAGPYEQFF.

This clonotype was seen at least ten times. This rearrangement joins TRBV5-1 to TRBJ2-4; D gene uncertain. Trimming left V 0 bases short and J 7 bases short, with 11 bases between. The CDR3 has 14 amino acids. The germline gives CDR1 SGHRS, CDR2 YFSETQ. Here the CDR3 reads CASSLALRENIQYF. In DNA form, the CDR3 reads TGCGCCAGCAGCTTGGCACTCCGAGAGAACATTCAGTACTTC.

This chain joins TRBV12-3 or TRBV12-4 and TRBJ2-7; the match to TRBD1 covers 7 bases. The CDR3 runs 14 residues. With 8 bases clipped from V and 0 bases from J, the junction kept 7 bases outside the gene matches. For the CDR3, the DNA is TGTGCCAGCGGCCTCAGGGGGTACTCCTACGAGCAGTACTTC. Translation: CASGLRGYSYEQYF.

This chain connects TRBV20-1 to TRBJ2-3; 15 nucleotides match TRBD2. V gave up 6 bases and J gave up 2 bases; unmatched junction bases: 9. Germline V CDR1 and CDR2: DFQATT, SNEGSKA (reference sequence). CDR3 size: 17 residues. This CDR3 reads CSAKLGLAGGITDTQYF. The CDR3 nucleotides read TGCAGTGCAAAACTCGGACTAGCGGGGGGGATCACAGATACGCAGTATTTT.

This clonotype was picked up many times. The chain couples TRBV12-3 or TRBV12-4 to TRBJ1-2; possibly TRBD1 for D (5 bases). The CDR3 is 11 amino acids. V was shortened by 1 base and J by 8 bases, with 5 bases between the two germline ends. The CDR3 DNA reads as TGTGCCAGCAGTTTAGGGGGGGGCTACACCTTC. Amino acid sequence: CASSLGGGYTF.

The chain carries TRBV7-2 and TRBJ2-5; 11 bases fit TRBD2. With 2 bases clipped from V and 5 bases from J, the junction kept 7 bases outside the gene matches. Germline V CDR1 and CDR2: SGHTA, FQGNSA. This CDR3 is 16 amino acids long. In nucleotides, the CDR3 is TGTGCCAGCAGCTTAATAGCGGGGGGGCGGGGGGAGACCCAGTACTTC. It specifies CASSLIAGGRGETQYF.

This clonotype occurred a few times. The rearrangement uses TRBV20-1 and TRBJ1-1; no reliable D call. CDR1 is DFQATT, CDR2 SNEGSKA, per germline (reference sequence). The germline V and J ends were trimmed by 0 bases and 4 bases, with 9 bases remaining between them. The CDR3 is 13 residues long. The CDR3 reads CSARDLRVTEAFF. The CDR3 nucleotides read TGCAGTGCTAGAGATCTTCGTGTCACTGAAGCTTTCTTT.

The CDR3 DNA is TGTGCCAGCAGCCAAGCGACAGGAATAGCGAATGAGCAGTTCTTC. Translating gives CASSQATGIANEQFF. The chain links TRBV3-1 to TRBJ2-1, with D perhaps TRBD1 (6 bases). V was cut by 1 base and J by 7 bases, with 14 bases left in between. The CDR3 loop spans 15 amino acids. Per the germline V gene, CDR1 is LGHDT and CDR2 is YNNKEL (reference sequence).

In this sample, this clonotype turned up many times. The chain links TRBV12-3 or TRBV12-4 to TRBJ2-3, with D uncertain. The V end was cut by 6 bases, the J end by 4 bases, with 17 bases between. The CDR3 extends over 15 amino acids. The CDR3 protein is CASSPVNSEADTQYF. The CDR3 nucleotides are TGTGCCAGCAGCCCTGTCAACAGTGAGGCAGATACGCAGTATTTT.

This clonotype has at least ten counts. The chain joins TRBV12-3 or TRBV12-4 to TRBJ1-1; TRBD1 agrees at 11 bases. J lost 11 bases, V lost 5 bases, and 7 bases had no gene match. The CDR3 extends over 13 amino acids. DNA of the CDR3: TGTGCCAGCAGTCTCGGACAGGGGGCGATTGCTTTCTTT. Protein sequence: CASSLGQGAIAFF.

This clonotype was counted a few times. The chain employs TRBV6-5 and TRBJ1-4, with D possibly TRBD1 on 5 matching bases. This CDR3 has 15 amino acids. Germline V gene lookup returns CDR1 MNHEY and CDR2 SVGAGI. Trimming cost V 4 bases and J 6 bases, with 15 bases left between them. CDR3 sequence (DNA): TGTGCCAGCAGTTGGACGGGGCAGGAATATGAAAAACTGTTTTTT. It is translated as CASSWTGQEYEKLFF.

This clonotype was seen more than once but under ten times. Mismatch with germline at one junction end may stem from a read error. The rearrangement uses TRBV27 and TRBJ2-5, with 12 bases identical to TRBD1. The CDR3 is 14 amino acids. CDR1 and CDR2 (germline): MNHEY, SMNVEV (reference sequence). DNA for the CDR3: TGTGCCAGCAGTTTATCCGGGACAGGGGGCTCCTTTTCATTC. This gives the protein CASSLSGTGGSFSF.

In this sample, this clonotype turned up many times. The chain has TRBV29-1 and TRBJ2-2; D is uncertain. V was shortened by 8 bases and J by 2 bases, with 21 bases between the two germline ends. Germline CDR1 SQVTM, CDR2 ANQGSEA. The CDR3 loop spans 16 amino acids. DNA of the CDR3: TGCAGCTTCTTATCAGCTTCCGGCCTCAACACCGGGGAGCTGTTTTTT. Translation gives CSFLSASGLNTGELFF.

The CDR3, as DNA: TGTGCCAGCAGCGCTAGAGGAGGAAAGGATGAAAAACTGTTTTTT. Translation: CASSARGGKDEKLFF. The V call is TRBV7-8, the J call TRBJ1-4; D ambiguous. Per germline, CDR1 SGHVS and CDR2 FQNEAQ. CDR3 length: 15 amino acids. Deletions cut 5 bases from V and 6 bases from J, with 16 bases between.

This clonotype has just a few counts. The V gene is TRBV2, the J gene TRBJ1-5; tentatively, D is TRBD1 (6 bases). With 6 bases removed from V and 5 bases from J, the gap between germline ends came to 11 bases. The CDR3 is made up of 13 amino acids. Germline CDR1 SNHLY, CDR2 FYNNEI. The CDR3 nucleotides are TGTGCCAGCAGGACAGGTTCTTATCAGCCCCAGCATTTT. It is translated as CASRTGSYQPQHF.

In this sample, this clonotype turned up many times. The rearrangement links TRBV15 to TRBJ2-1; perhaps TRBD2 as D (6 bases). Germline-derived CDR1 and CDR2 are LNHNV and YYDKDF (reference sequence). The CDR3 is made up of 13 amino acids. V dropped 0 bases and J dropped 9 bases, with 9 bases sitting between them. As DNA, the CDR3 is TGTGCCACCAGCAGAGATTGGGAGGCTGAGCAGTTCTTC. It translates to CATSRDWEAEQFF.

In this sample, this clonotype turned up a few times. This chain joins TRBV5-1 and TRBJ2-1; TRBD1 might be the D (6 bases). The germline gives CDR1 SGHRS, CDR2 YFSETQ. This CDR3 spans 17 amino acids. Trimming took 0 bases from V and 8 from J, leaving 21 bases between them. CDR3 in amino acids: CASSLGPRQVRSDEQFF. CDR3 nucleotides: TGCGCCAGCAGCTTGGGGCCCCGACAGGTTCGGTCGGATGAGCAGTTCTTC.

This clonotype was counted a few times. The V gene is TRBV11-2, the J gene TRBJ2-7; D not certain. Germline V CDR1 and CDR2: SGHAT, FQNNGV. V was cut by 4 bases and J by 5 bases, with 9 bases left in between. The CDR3 covers 12 residues. CDR3: CASSSSSNEQYF. In DNA form, the CDR3 reads TGTGCCAGCAGCTCCTCCTCGAACGAGCAGTACTTC.

This clonotype was found a few times. CDR3 loop: CASASGANVLTF. CDR3 coding DNA: TGTGCCAGTGCCTCTGGGGCCAACGTCCTGACTTTC. The chain combines TRBV2 with TRBJ2-6; D unresolved. Germline lookup yields CDR1 SNHLY and CDR2 FYNNEI. The CDR3 has 12 residues. The V end lost 9 bases, the J end lost 0 bases, and 3 bases lay between the germline ends.